The 19 T cell receptor beta chains given below trace back to one sample, sequenced in a study of T-cell reconstitution after alpha-beta-depleted transplantation in children. Unique molecular identifiers were used in preparing the TCRbeta library. TCRdb used MiXCR to reprocess the PCR reads, holding one entry per CDR3 protein. This table holds 400,000 to 550,000 distinct CDR3 sequences, over 9.5% found once. The material sequenced was PBMCs, taken before TCRalphabeta/CD19-depleted stem cell transplant. The receptors originated from a child aged 2-15 years with inherited bone marrow failure, due to receive a stem cell transplant.

The gene calls are TRBV2 and TRBJ2-1, with 12 positions matching TRBD2. CDR3 length equals 13 residues. V dropped 2 bases and J dropped 15; count of bases not matched to a gene: 5. Germline V gene sequence: CDR1 SNHLY, CDR2 FYNNEI. CDR3 region: CASSELLAGGRFF. The CDR3, as DNA: TGTGCCAGCAGTGAACTACTAGCGGGAGGTCGGTTCTTC.

The chain uses TRBV30 and TRBJ2-1; TRBD2 matches at 7 bases. CDR3 length: 13 residues. CDR1 is GTSNPN and CDR2 is SVGIG in the germline V gene (reference sequence). V shed 8 bases, J shed 4 bases, and the junction held 8 bases outside the gene matches. CDR3 DNA sequence: TGTGCCCGAACCGGGAGGATGTACAATGAGCAGTTCTTC. It translates to CARTGRMYNEQFF. The full variable domain, completed using reference TRBV30 and TRBJ2-1, is SQTIHQWPATLVQPVGSPLSLECTVEGTSNPNLYWYRQAAGRGLQLLFYSVGIGQISSEVPQNLSASRPQDRQFILSSKKLLLSDSGFYLCARTGRMYNEQFFGPGTRLTVL.

This clonotype was seen ten or more times. V usage is TRBV4-1 and J usage is TRBJ2-1; D tentatively reads TRBD1 or TRBD2 (5 bases each). CDR1 is MGHRA, CDR2 YSYEKL, per germline. Trimming removed 3 bases from V and 13 bases from J, with 25 bases in between. The CDR3 runs 16 residues. The CDR3 sequence: CASSQPWGTSAPTQFF. The CDR3 DNA is TGCGCCAGCAGCCAGCCCTGGGGGACCTCCGCACCTACACAGTTCTTC.

This clonotype has more than one count but fewer than ten. The chain combines TRBV20-1 with TRBJ2-3, with 8 bases fitting TRBD1. Trimming cost V 8 bases and J 4 bases; bases outside gene matches: 14. The CDR3 contains 15 residues. Looked up from germline, CDR1 is DFQATT and CDR2 is SNEGSKA (reference sequence). The CDR3 is CSLRRRGRLSDTQYF. In DNA, the CDR3 is TGCAGTCTCCGCCGCAGGGGGCGATTATCAGATACGCAGTATTTT.

Concerning this clonotype itself: This clone may be a read error of a much larger clone one base away. The chain is built from TRBV5-6 and TRBJ1-1, with 8 bases matching TRBD1. Looked up from germline, CDR1 is SGHDT and CDR2 is YYEEEE. J gave up 4 bases and V 5 bases, and 7 bases lay outside the gene matches. This CDR3 comprises 14 residues. The CDR3 reads CASRFQGATTEAFF. Written as DNA, the CDR3 is TGTGCCAGCAGGTTTCAGGGGGCGACCACTGAAGCTTTCTTT.

This clonotype was recorded many times. J is TRBJ2-1 and V is TRBV12-3 or TRBV12-4; 11 bases line up with TRBD2. Trimming at V came to 4 bases and at J to 8 bases, leaving 10 bases not matched to a gene. CDR3 length: 16 residues. The CDR3 nucleotides are TGTGCCAGCAGTTCAAAGACTAGCGGGAATTTCGATGAGCAGTTCTTC. This translates into CASSSKTSGNFDEQFF.

This clonotype was seen ten or more times. The chain uses TRBV20-1 and TRBJ2-7; 7 positions match TRBD2. Germline CDR1 DFQATT, CDR2 SNEGSKA (reference sequence). The CDR3 contains 16 residues. The trim removed 3 bases at V and 2 bases at J, leaving 13 bases unmatched. In nucleotides, the CDR3 is TGCAGTGCTAGGGGGTTAGGTCGACTAGCTCCCTACGAGCAGTACTTC. It is translated as CSARGLGRLAPYEQYF.

In its sample, this clonotype was seen many times. The chain joins TRBV6-2 or TRBV6-3 to TRBJ2-7; the match to TRBD1 covers 9 bases. Per germline, CDR1 MNHEY and CDR2 SVGEGT. V shed 2 bases, J shed 6 bases, and the junction held 5 bases outside the gene matches. This CDR3 region has 14 residues. The CDR3 nucleotides read TGTGCCAGCAGTTACGGGACAGGGATTGGCGAGCAGTACTTC. This translates into CASSYGTGIGEQYF.

This clonotype was seen at least ten times. The chain joins TRBV5-5 to TRBJ2-7, with D perhaps TRBD1 or TRBD2 (5 bases each). There are 14 residues in the CDR3. Trimming took 1 base from V and 3 from J, leaving 11 bases between them. CDR1 is SGHKS and CDR2 is YYEKEE in the germline V gene (reference sequence). This chain's CDR3 is CASSLQRQGYEQYF. CDR3 DNA sequence: TGTGCCAGCAGCTTGCAGCGGCAGGGCTACGAGCAGTACTTC. Variable domain in full (rest from reference TRBV5-5 and TRBJ2-7): DAGVTQSPTHLIKTRGQQVTLRCSPISGHKSVSWYQQVLGQGPQFIFQYYEKEERGRGNFPDRFSARQFPNYSSELNVNALLLGDSALYLCASSLQRQGYEQYFGPGTRLTVT.

This chain joins TRBV20-1 and TRBJ2-7; TRBD2 might be the D (6 bases). Between the trimmed V and J ends, which lost 6 bases and 3 bases, there was a span of 15 bases. CDR3 length equals 13 residues. Germline V gives CDR1 DFQATT, CDR2 SNEGSKA (reference sequence). Written as DNA, the CDR3 is TGCAGTGCCGCGGACTGGCGGGACTACGAGCAGTACTTC. It codes for CSAADWRDYEQYF.

This clonotype occurred a few times. This CDR3 reads CSARVLGRGPWETQYF. The CDR3 DNA reads TGCAGTGCTAGAGTGTTGGGGCGGGGACCCTGGGAGACCCAGTACTTC. V and J are TRBV20-1 and TRBJ2-5; D might be TRBD2 (6 bases). CDR3 length: 16 amino acids. Germline lookup yields CDR1 DFQATT and CDR2 SNEGSKA (reference sequence). Trimming shortened V by 1 base and J by 5 bases, and 20 bases separated the two germline ends.

This clonotype was seen repeatedly, ten times or more. J is TRBJ1-6 and V is TRBV20-1; perhaps TRBD1 as D (6 bases). Germline CDR1 DFQATT, CDR2 SNEGSKA (reference sequence). The CDR3 sequence is 12 residues long. With 3 bases removed from V and 15 bases from J, the gap between germline ends came to 15 bases. In DNA form, the CDR3 reads TGCAGTGCTAGGGTCCCGGGACACATCCTCCACTTT. Translated, it gives CSARVPGHILHF.

This chain uses TRBV4-2 with TRBJ1-4; 9 bases match TRBD1. The germline V gene encodes CDR1 LGHNA and CDR2 YNFKEQ. This CDR3 region has 15 residues. J gave up 8 bases and V 3 bases, and 7 bases lay outside the gene matches. In DNA, the CDR3 is TGTGCCAGCAGCCAGGGGACAGGGAGGGAGGAAAAACTGTTTTTT. Amino acid sequence: CASSQGTGREEKLFF.

This clonotype has ten or more counts. The rearrangement joins TRBV7-2 to TRBJ2-3; either TRBD1 or TRBD2 may supply D (6 bases each). Looked up from germline, CDR1 is SGHTA and CDR2 is FQGNSA. V dropped 2 bases and J dropped 0 bases, with 12 bases sitting between them. The CDR3 contains 16 residues. CDR3 nucleotides: TGTGCCAGCAGCTTACTCGGGGGCATCAGCACAGATACGCAGTATTTT. Amino acids: CASSLLGGISTDTQYF.

This chain connects TRBV20-1 to TRBJ2-7, with 15 bases lining up with TRBD2. V gave up 5 bases and J gave up 7 bases; unmatched junction bases: 18. Germline V gene data show CDR1 as DFQATT and CDR2 as SNEGSKA (reference sequence). The length of the CDR3 is 18 residues. CDR3 amino acids: CSAGAQGLAGGLVEEQYF. The CDR3 DNA sequence: TGCAGTGCTGGTGCCCAGGGACTAGCGGGAGGTCTCGTAGAGGAGCAGTACTTC.

As to this clonotype: One base away lies a much larger clone, so this may be a sequencing read error. This chain connects TRBV6-2 or TRBV6-3 to TRBJ2-7; D is unresolved. From germline, CDR1 is MNHEY and CDR2 SVGEGT. V was pared by 6 bases and J by 1 base, with 7 bases between. The CDR3 totals 12 residues. CDR3 bases: TGTGCCAGCAGCGACCAGTCCTACGAGCAGTACTTC. This codes for CASSDQSYEQYF.

This clonotype has more than one count but fewer than ten. The chain combines TRBV15 with TRBJ2-7; 9 bases are a match to TRBD1. CDR1 and CDR2 from the germline V gene are LNHNV and YYDKDF (reference sequence). The ends lost 3 bases at V and 5 bases at J; junction bases unmatched: 5. CDR3 size: 14 residues. The CDR3: CATSSLGQGNEQYF. CDR3 in DNA: TGTGCCACCAGCAGCCTCGGACAGGGGAACGAGCAGTACTTC.

This clonotype was observed many times. The rearrangement uses TRBV5-1 and TRBJ2-1, with TRBD2 as a possible D gene (6 bases). V gave up 3 bases and J gave up 7 bases, with 17 bases separating them. Germline values: CDR1 SGHRS, CDR2 YFSETQ. This CDR3 is built from 15 residues. CDR3 in DNA: TGCGCCAGCAGCTGGGGACCGGGGGACGGAAATGAGCAGTTCTTC. This codes for CASSWGPGDGNEQFF.

This clonotype was counted at least ten times. This chain links TRBV6-1 with TRBJ2-7; 11 positions match TRBD2. The germline V gene has CDR1 MNHNS and CDR2 SASEGT. V lost 5 bases, J lost 6 bases, and 9 bases stayed unmatched. The CDR3 runs 15 residues. The CDR3 reads CASSIAGGPRGEQYF. For the CDR3, the DNA is TGTGCCAGCAGTATAGCGGGAGGGCCCAGGGGCGAGCAGTACTTC.